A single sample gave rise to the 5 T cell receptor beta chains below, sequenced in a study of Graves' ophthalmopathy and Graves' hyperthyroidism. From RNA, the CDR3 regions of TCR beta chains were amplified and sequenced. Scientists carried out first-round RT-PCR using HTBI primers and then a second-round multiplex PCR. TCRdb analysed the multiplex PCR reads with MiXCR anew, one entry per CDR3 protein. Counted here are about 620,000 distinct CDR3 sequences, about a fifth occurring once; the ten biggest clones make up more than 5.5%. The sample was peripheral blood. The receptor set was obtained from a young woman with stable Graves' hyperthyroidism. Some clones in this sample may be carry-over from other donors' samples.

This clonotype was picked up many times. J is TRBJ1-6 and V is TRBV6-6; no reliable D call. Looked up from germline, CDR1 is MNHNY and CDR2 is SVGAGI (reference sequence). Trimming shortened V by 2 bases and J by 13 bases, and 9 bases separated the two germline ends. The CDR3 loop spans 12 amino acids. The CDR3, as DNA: TGTGCCAGCAGTTACCCCGAAGGGCCCCTCCACTTT. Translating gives CASSYPEGPLHF.

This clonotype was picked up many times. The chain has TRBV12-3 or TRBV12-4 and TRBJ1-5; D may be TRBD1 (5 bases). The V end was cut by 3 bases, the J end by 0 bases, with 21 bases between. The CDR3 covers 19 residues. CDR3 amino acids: CASSFRGIGQWHSNQPQHF. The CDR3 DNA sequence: TGTGCCAGCAGTTTTAGGGGCATCGGGCAGTGGCATAGCAATCAGCCCCAGCATTTT.

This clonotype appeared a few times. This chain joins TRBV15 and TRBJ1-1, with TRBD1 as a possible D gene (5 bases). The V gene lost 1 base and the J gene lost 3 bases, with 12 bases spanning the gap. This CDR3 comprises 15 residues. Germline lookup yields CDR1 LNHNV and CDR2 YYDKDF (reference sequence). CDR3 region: CATSRGLGGDTEAFF. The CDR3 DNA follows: TGTGCCACCAGCAGAGGTCTTGGGGGAGACACTGAAGCTTTCTTT.

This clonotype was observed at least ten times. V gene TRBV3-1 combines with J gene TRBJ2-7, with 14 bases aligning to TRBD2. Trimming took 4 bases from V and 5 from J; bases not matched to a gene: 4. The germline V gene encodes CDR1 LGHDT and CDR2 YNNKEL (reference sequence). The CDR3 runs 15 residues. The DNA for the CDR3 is TGTGCCAGCAGCCGACTAGCGGGAGGGGTCCACGAGCAGTACTTC. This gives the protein CASSRLAGGVHEQYF.

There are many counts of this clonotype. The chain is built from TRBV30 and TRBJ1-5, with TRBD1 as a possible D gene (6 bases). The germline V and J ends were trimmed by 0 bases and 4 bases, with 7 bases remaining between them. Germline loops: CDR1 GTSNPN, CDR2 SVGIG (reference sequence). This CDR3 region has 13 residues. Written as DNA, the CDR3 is TGTGCCTGGAGTGTCACAGGGAATCAGCCCCAGCATTTT. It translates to CAWSVTGNQPQHF.